This TCR beta chain was profiled in a study of human T cells and chemical hapten exposure. This CDR3 is 12 amino acids long. Germline values: CDR1 SGHDN, CDR2 FVKESK. V was shortened by 8 bases and J by 5 bases, with 13 bases between the two germline ends. TCRdb analysed the RACE reads with MiXCR anew, one entry per CDR3 protein. Of 350,000 to 400,000 distinct CDR3 sequences in the sample, 4.5% to 5.5% are singletons; the top ten hold 2.6%. Time point defined: pre-sensitization, week 0. The treatment was: therapeutic diphenylcyclopropenone sensitization with weekly scalp DPC. Unseparated into fractions, whole blood served as the source from which total RNA was extracted.

This specimen was whole blood, taken in connection with sensitization to the hapten diphenylcyclopropenone (DPC). The clonotype comes from a woman between 50 and 59 years old with alopecia areata. Some clones in this sample may be carry-over from other donors' samples. The chain has TRBV14 and TRBJ2-7; D is undetermined. CDR3 sequence (DNA): TGTGCCAGCGGGATGGGGTCCCACGAGCAGTACTTC. Its protein is CASGMGSHEQYF.